What follows is one TCR beta chain and its context. Its antigen remains undetermined. Base qualities are missing; no much larger clone stands one base away. Whole blood was collected in K2EDTA tubes by collaborating institutions according to the institutions' own protocols. Collaborator samples were shipped for TCRbeta analysis as frozen whole blood, isolated PBMCs, or DNA extracted from either sample type. From V the trimming removes 4 bases and from J it removes 1 base, while the gene matches leave 8 bases of the junction unaccounted for. Per the germline V gene (reference sequence), SGHNT is the CDR1 and YYREEE is the CDR2. The CDR3 runs 15 residues from the cysteine to the phenylalanine. The retained sequence is limited to the CDR3, 45 bases, with the frame set at the first base. This record belongs to a study of blood T cell repertoires in COVID-19 (dated by TCRdb to 2019 to 2021). Study-wide context: Samples covering the acute and convalescent phases of COVID-19 were provided by collaborators in the United States, Italy and Spain. Samples were obtained from the ongoing ImmuneRACE study (first 160 participants) and from 1,254 subjects provided by 6 global collaborators. Subjects who had been exposed to COVID-19, were actively infected with it, or had recovered from it provided the deeply sampled blood TCRbeta repertoires that made up the dataset. The prospective study material was composed of cDNA or gDNA derived from T cells, B-cell-depleted T cells, or PBMCs. HLA class I and class II types, where available, came from metadata supplied by the sample provider rather than from assay-based typing. The sample metadata nearly always contained a de-identified subject ID, COVID-19 status, age in years and sex. The repertoires were made available in a free public database intended to serve as a resource for research on the immune response to SARS-CoV-2.

TCRbeta CDR3 regions were amplified from genomic DNA using the immunoSEQ Assay, a bias-controlled multiplex PCR. In the original analysis: The number of nucleated cells in each sample was estimated by amplification of reference gene primers within the assay. To quantify the absolute abundance of each unique TCRbeta CDR3 rearrangement, sequence reads were collapsed and filtered. For each sample, productive Simpson clonality was calculated by taking the square root of Simpson's diversity index across productive rearrangements. TCRdb obtained this table from immuneACCESS and retained in-frame rearrangements with V and J assigned. These tables miss some clones; where compared with another copy, unresolved V genes account for less than half of the shortfall, and the remainder is unexplained. That table is the source of V, J and clone size, and D and trimming were worked out from the DNA. This sample gives approximately 190,000 clones in total; 80% to 90% of them show up just once. The top ten hold about 6% of the sample.

Summary of the overall study and its limitations: Clinical and demographic metadata were provided uncurated, with the amount varying by source and participant.

The source material was peripheral blood. The source is a man older than 75 with acute or convalescent COVID-19. The chain is encoded by TRBV5-4 joined to TRBJ2-7, with 7 junctional bases fitting TRBD1. For the CDR3, the sequence is CASSQGQVLSYEQYF. The nucleotides are TGTGCCAGCAGCCAAGGACAGGTACTATCCTACGAGCAGTACTTC.